This TCR beta chain was sequenced in a study of blood T cell repertoires in COVID-19. Background on the study: COVID-19 samples from acute and convalescent phases originated in the United States, Italy and Spain. Sample material is recorded as cDNA or gDNA derived from T cells, B-cell-depleted T cells, or PBMCs.

As processed by the authors: The authors estimated nucleated cell counts from reference gene primer amplification. The method was immunoSEQ multiplex PCR; TCRdb's version includes in-frame clones alone and lacks a portion of them. From that table come the V and J calls and clone size; the DNA was used to work out D and trimming. This table holds 150,000 to 200,000 clones, around 77% found once. There are 18 residues in the CDR3. In germline, CDR1 is SGHDT, CDR2 YYEEEE. The trim removed 2 bases at V and 1 base at J, leaving 8 bases unmatched. Sequences were obtained from peripheral blood. This receptor was obtained from a man between 60 and 75 years old with active or convalescent COVID-19. This sequence joins TRBV5-6 and TRBJ2-1, with 11 bases aligning to TRBD2. CDR3: CASSFSTSGSGSYNEQFF. CDR3 coding DNA: TGTGCCAGCAGCTTTTCAACTAGCGGGAGTGGTTCCTACAATGAGCAGTTCTTC.